This TCR beta chain was observed in a study of somatic mutations in cytotoxic T cells in rheumatoid arthritis. TCRdb's table, derived via immunoSEQ multiplex PCR, lists solely in-frame clones and lacks some. The table lists approximately 20,000 clones, roughly nine tenths of them singletons. This clone was detected only a few times. The antigen remains unidentified. General study findings and limits: Statistical analysis of the slight TRBV07 underrepresentation in rheumatoid arthritis patients did not adjust for multiple comparisons.

Germline lookup yields CDR1 SGHDT and CDR2 YYEEEE. The length of the CDR3 is 13 residues. V dropped 0 bases and J dropped 7 bases, with 11 bases sitting between them. Sample: CD8+ T cells sorted from blood. This TCR came from a man in his forties in good health. The rearrangement joins TRBV5-6 to TRBJ2-7; D is unclear. The CDR3 region has the DNA TGTGCCAGCAGCTTGGGGTTAGCTGGGGAGCAGTACTTC. Protein product: CASSLGLAGEQYF.